The 17 T cell receptor beta chains reported below all come from one sample, sequenced in a study of vaccination and CD4 T cells after COVID-19. With the Oncomine TCR Beta short-read assay, DNA from cultured CD4+ T cells was sequenced. Via MiXCR, TCRdb re-called the PCR reads, giving one row per CDR3 protein. The table lists tens of thousands of distinct CDR3 sequences, 35% to 40% of them singletons. The sample's time point: late sampling 161 to 241 days after vaccination in three convalescent patients. Indicated treatment: roughly ten-day PBMC culture with coronavirus spike peptide pools or control peptides (ViraFEST assay). These TCRs' antigens remain unknown. Material: CD4+ T cells from blood, cultured in vitro, obtained about 7 months after SARS-CoV-2 vaccination. The origin of the receptors is a human donor who had recovered from COVID-19.

The J gene is TRBJ2-6, the V gene TRBV6-2 or TRBV6-3; no firm D call. Deletions cut 2 bases from V and 0 bases from J, with 5 bases between. This CDR3 comprises 15 residues. Germline lookup yields CDR1 MNHEY and CDR2 SVGEGT. The CDR3 spells CASSYEPSGANVLTF. CDR3 nucleotides: TGTGCCAGCAGTTACGAACCCTCTGGGGCCAACGTCCTGACTTTC.

DNA for the CDR3: TGTGCCAGCAGTTTAGGGGCGGCGGCACCCCTCCACTTT. The encoded protein is CASSLGAAAPLHF. This chain connects TRBV12-3 or TRBV12-4 to TRBJ1-6; D not certain. This CDR3 comprises 13 residues. V was pared by 1 base and J by 11 bases, with 9 bases between.

The V gene is TRBV2, the J gene TRBJ2-7; D may be TRBD1 (6 bases). CDR1 is SNHLY and CDR2 is FYNNEI in the germline V gene. This CDR3 has 13 amino acids. V gave up 7 bases and J gave up 3 bases, with 13 bases separating them. CDR3 DNA sequence: TGTGCCAGCAAGCGTCGGGACAACTACGAGCAGTACTTC. Translation: CASKRRDNYEQYF.

This clonotype was counted between two and nine times. V usage is TRBV4-1 and J usage is TRBJ1-1; D gene uncertain. The CDR3 covers 14 residues. V lost 4 bases and J lost 3, with 12 bases in between. Germline CDR1 is MGHRA and CDR2 is YSYEKL. The CDR3 nucleotides read TGCGCCAGCAGCCGCCTTCAGTTCGACACTGAAGCTTTCTTT. Its protein is CASSRLQFDTEAFF.

This clonotype occurred a few times. V and J are TRBV20-1 and TRBJ1-6; 12 bases fit TRBD1. Germline V gene data show CDR1 as DFQATT and CDR2 as SNEGSKA (reference sequence). This CDR3 comprises 17 residues. The junction had 16 bases not matched to a gene; V was cut back by 6 bases and J by 10 bases. CDR3 sequence: CSASSGTGGSWDSPLHF. The CDR3 region has the DNA TGCAGTGCATCTTCCGGGACAGGGGGCTCATGGGACTCACCCCTCCACTTT.

This sequence joins TRBV5-6 and TRBJ1-2; tentatively, D is TRBD1 (5 bases). Germline CDR1 and CDR2: SGHDT and YYEEEE. The V and J ends lost 1 base and 7 bases respectively, with 20 bases between them. This CDR3 is 16 amino acids long. The DNA of the CDR3 is TGTGCCAGCAGCTTGAATAACCCAGGGCCCGTGGGTGGCTACACCTTC. Translated, it gives CASSLNNPGPVGGYTF.

V is TRBV15 and J is TRBJ2-6; 8 nucleotides line up with TRBD1. This CDR3 is built from 19 residues. Germline lookup yields CDR1 LNHNV and CDR2 YYDKDF (reference sequence). V was clipped by 0 bases and J by 4 bases; unmatched bases: 11. Written as DNA, the CDR3 is TGTGCCACCAGCAGAGACCCTCCCGGGACAGGCCGGGGGGCCAACGTCCTGACTTTC. It codes for CATSRDPPGTGRGANVLTF.

Comment on this clonotype: One end of the junction does not line up with germline, which may come from a read error. This sequence joins TRBV7-2 and TRBJ1-1; D not resolved. Germline CDR1 is SGHTA and CDR2 is FQGNSA. The CDR3 runs to 14 residues. The CDR3 DNA reads as TGTGCCAGCAGCGTAGCGGCCGGGATTGTTGAAGCTTTCTTT. Protein: CASSVAAGIVEAFF.

This chain links TRBV4-1 with TRBJ1-5; D unresolved. This CDR3 contains 17 residues. Trimming removed 0 bases from V and 0 bases from J, with 12 bases in between. Germline values: CDR1 MGHRA, CDR2 YSYEKL. The CDR3 region has the DNA TGCGCCAGCAGCCAAGATCCCAGTGGCAATAGCAATCAGCCCCAGCATTTT. Its protein is CASSQDPSGNSNQPQHF.

The chain recombines TRBV20-1 with TRBJ1-1, with TRBD1 as a possible D gene (6 bases). The CDR3 covers 14 residues. Germline V lookup: CDR1 DFQATT, CDR2 SNEGSKA (reference sequence). Trimming stripped 0 bases from V and 1 base from J, with 9 bases between. CDR3 nucleotides: TGCAGTGCTAGAGATCCCAGGGGGAACACTGAAGCTTTCTTT. Amino acids: CSARDPRGNTEAFF.

In this sample, this clonotype turned up once. This chain joins TRBV2 and TRBJ2-7; TRBD1 aligns across 9 bases. The V gene end was trimmed by 5 bases and the J gene end by 6 bases; junction bases not matched to a gene: 8. Germline assignment: CDR1 SNHLY and CDR2 FYNNEI. The CDR3 has 14 amino acids. The CDR3, as DNA: TGTGCCAGCAGTTTCGGGACAGGGTTAGGCGAGCAGTACTTC. It is translated as CASSFGTGLGEQYF.

This clonotype was counted a few times. The chain uses TRBV6-1 and TRBJ2-7; D tentatively reads TRBD1 or TRBD2 (5 bases each). CDR3 length: 15 amino acids. V gave up 6 bases and J gave up 0 bases, with 15 bases separating them. Germline values: CDR1 MNHNS, CDR2 SASEGT. CDR3 bases: TGTGCCAGCAGCCCCGAAGGGGCGGGCTCCTACGAGCAGTACTTC. This translates into CASSPEGAGSYEQYF.

The chain couples TRBV20-1 to TRBJ2-2, with no clear D. Germline loops: CDR1 DFQATT, CDR2 SNEGSKA (reference sequence). The CDR3 has 13 amino acids. Trimming took 2 bases from V and 5 from J, leaving 9 bases between them. CDR3 amino acids: CSARLSLTGELFF. The CDR3 coding sequence is TGCAGTGCTAGACTTTCACTTACCGGGGAGCTGTTTTTT.

The chain couples TRBV20-1 to TRBJ2-3, with 14 bases matching TRBD2. From germline, CDR1 is DFQATT and CDR2 SNEGSKA (reference sequence). Trimming removed 5 bases from V and 0 bases from J; junction bases left unmatched: 7. This CDR3 spans 17 amino acids. The CDR3 reads CSAAGTSGRSSTDTQYF. The CDR3 region has the DNA TGCAGTGCTGCCGGGACTAGCGGGAGATCTAGCACAGATACGCAGTATTTT.

This rearrangement joins TRBV7-2 to TRBJ2-1; D may be TRBD1 (5 bases). Trimming pared 3 bases from V and 5 bases from J, leaving 14 bases between. This CDR3 is built from 15 residues. CDR1 and CDR2 from the germline V gene are SGHTA and FQGNSA. The chain's CDR3 is CASSFRRQTDNEQFF. DNA of the CDR3: TGTGCCAGCAGCTTTCGGAGACAGACAGACAATGAGCAGTTCTTC.

This clonotype was detected a few times. V and J are TRBV6-1 and TRBJ2-6; D unresolved. Trimming stripped 8 bases from V and 4 bases from J, with 12 bases between. Germline values: CDR1 MNHNS, CDR2 SASEGT. The CDR3 sequence is 14 residues long. CDR3 loop: CASGEITGANVLTF. CDR3 DNA sequence: TGTGCCAGCGGCGAGATAACCGGGGCCAACGTCCTGACTTTC.

This clonotype occurred a few times. The V gene is TRBV20-1, the J gene TRBJ2-5; D possibly corresponds to TRBD2 (7 bases). V gave up 5 bases and J gave up 5 bases, with 24 bases separating them. The CDR3 length is 16 residues. Germline CDR1 reads DFQATT; CDR2 reads SNEGSKA (reference sequence). CDR3 sequence (DNA): TGCAGTGCTCACAACACCCGAGGGGGGGGGTATGAGACCCAGTACTTC. It specifies CSAHNTRGGGYETQYF.